Below, one T cell receptor (beta chain) is given with its context. The antigen remains unidentified. This sample is part of a study of Ad26.COV2.S vaccination and SARS-CoV-2 variants. Study-wide results and limits: Measurement of non-spike TCR breadth gave similar results in vaccine and placebo recipients. Post-vaccination breadth of spike-specific CD8+ and CD4+ T cell responses was reportedly substantial. Spike-specific TCR breadth ran higher among vaccine recipients than placebo recipients.

The CDR3 runs to 18 residues. The germline V gene encodes CDR1 LNHDA and CDR2 SQIVND (reference sequence). The junction had 11 bases not matched to a gene; V was cut back by 0 bases and J by 3 bases. Data came from immunoSEQ multiplex PCR; TCRdb stores just in-frame clones and leaves some out. Among approximately 90,000 clones listed, 82% were seen once. This specimen was peripheral blood, taken after recovery from COVID-19. This TCR derives from a human donor who had recovered from COVID-19. V and J are TRBV19 and TRBJ2-3, with 8 bases aligning to TRBD2. The CDR3 region is CASSIDTPIAGRTDTQYF. Written as DNA, the CDR3 is TGTGCCAGTAGTATAGATACCCCCATAGCGGGAAGGACAGATACGCAGTATTTT. The full variable domain, its missing parts supplied by reference TRBV19 and TRBJ2-3, is DGGITQSPKYLFRKEGQNVTLSCEQNLNHDAMYWYRQDPGQGLRLIYYSQIVNDFQKGDIAEGYSVSREKKESFPLTVTSAQKNPTAFYLCASSIDTPIAGRTDTQYFGPGTRLTVL.